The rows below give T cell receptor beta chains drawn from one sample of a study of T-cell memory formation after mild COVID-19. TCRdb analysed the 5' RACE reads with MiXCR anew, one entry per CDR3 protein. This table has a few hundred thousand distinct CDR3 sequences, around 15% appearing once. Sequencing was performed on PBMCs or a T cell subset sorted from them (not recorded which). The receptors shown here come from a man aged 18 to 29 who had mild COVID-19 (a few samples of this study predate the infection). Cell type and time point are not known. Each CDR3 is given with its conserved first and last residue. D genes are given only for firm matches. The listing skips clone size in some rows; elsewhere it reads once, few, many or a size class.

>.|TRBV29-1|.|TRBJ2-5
CSVAQNLPGTSETQYF
TGCAGCGTTGCGCAGAACCTCCCGGGGACGTCGGAGACCCAGTACTTC
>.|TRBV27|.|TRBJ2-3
CASSLEGLGTQYF
TGTGCCAGCAGTTTAGAGGGGTTGGGTACGCAGTATTTT
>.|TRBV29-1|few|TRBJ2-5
CSVGQFQETQYF
TGCAGCGTTGGACAGTTCCAAGAGACCCAGTACTTC
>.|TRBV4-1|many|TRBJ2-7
CASSRTPSYEQYF
TGCGCCAGCAGCAGGACACCTTCTTACGAGCAGTACTTC
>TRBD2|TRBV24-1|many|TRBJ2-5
CATEGTSGGRETQYF
TGTGCCACCGAAGGGACTAGCGGGGGCCGGGAGACCCAGTACTTC
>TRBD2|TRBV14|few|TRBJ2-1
CASSQRTSGGGFDEQFF
TGTGCCAGCAGCCAGAGGACTAGCGGGGGGGGCTTTGATGAGCAGTTCTTC
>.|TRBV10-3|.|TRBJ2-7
CAISRQVNYEQYF
TGTGCCATCAGTCGGCAGGTCAACTACGAGCAGTACTTC
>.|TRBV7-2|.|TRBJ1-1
CASSPFAVNTEAFF
TGTGCCAGCAGCCCGTTTGCAGTTAACACTGAAGCTTTCTTT
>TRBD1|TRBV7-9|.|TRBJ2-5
CASSLGDRGPQETQYF
TGTGCCAGCAGCTTAGGAGACAGGGGGCCTCAAGAGACCCAGTACTTC
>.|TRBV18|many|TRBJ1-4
CASSPSVGGVATNEKLFF
TGTGCCAGCTCACCCTCGGTGGGGGGCGTCGCAACTAATGAAAAACTGTTTTTT
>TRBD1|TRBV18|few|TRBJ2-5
CASSSSDRGRETQYF
TGTGCCAGCTCATCGTCGGACAGGGGTAGGGAGACCCAGTACTTC
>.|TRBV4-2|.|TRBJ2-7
CASSQNTGRYEQYF
TGTGCCAGCAGCCAGAATACAGGCCGCTACGAGCAGTACTTC
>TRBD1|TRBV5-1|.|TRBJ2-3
CASSIKPGQGFADTQYF
TGCGCCAGCAGCATCAAACCGGGACAGGGATTCGCAGATACGCAGTATTTT
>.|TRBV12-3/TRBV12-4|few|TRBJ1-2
CASTVSNNYGYTF
TGTGCCAGCACCGTATCTAATAACTATGGCTACACCTTC
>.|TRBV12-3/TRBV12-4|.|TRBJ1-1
CASSRPPNTEAFF
TGTGCCAGCAGTCGTCCGCCGAACACTGAAGCTTTCTTT
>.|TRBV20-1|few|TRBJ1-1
CSARVSNTEAFF
TGCAGTGCTAGAGTCTCGAACACTGAAGCTTTCTTT